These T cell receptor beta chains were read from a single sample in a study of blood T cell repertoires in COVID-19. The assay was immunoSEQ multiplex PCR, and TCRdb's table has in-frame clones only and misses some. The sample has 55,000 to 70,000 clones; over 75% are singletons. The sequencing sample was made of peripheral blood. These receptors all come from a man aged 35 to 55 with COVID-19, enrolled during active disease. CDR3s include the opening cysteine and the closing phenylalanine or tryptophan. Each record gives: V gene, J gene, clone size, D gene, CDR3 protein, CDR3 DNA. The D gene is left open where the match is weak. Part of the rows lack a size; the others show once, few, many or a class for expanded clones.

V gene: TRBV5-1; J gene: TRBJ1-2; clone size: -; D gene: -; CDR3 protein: CASRTGPQDYGYTF; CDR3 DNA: TGCGCCAGCAGAACAGGGCCCCAGGACTATGGCTACACCTTC
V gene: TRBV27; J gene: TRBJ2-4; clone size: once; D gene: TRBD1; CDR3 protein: CASSFMTGQAKNIQYF; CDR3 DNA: TGTGCCAGCAGTTTTATGACAGGGCAGGCCAAAAACATTCAGTACTTC
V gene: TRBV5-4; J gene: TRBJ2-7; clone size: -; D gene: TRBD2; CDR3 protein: CASSSTSGGNYEQYF; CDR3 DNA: TGTGCCAGCAGCAGTACTAGCGGGGGAAACTACGAGCAGTACTTC
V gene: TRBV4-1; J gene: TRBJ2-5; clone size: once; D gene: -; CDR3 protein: CASSHPGGKETQYF; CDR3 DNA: TGCGCCAGCAGCCACCCTGGGGGGAAAGAGACCCAGTACTTC
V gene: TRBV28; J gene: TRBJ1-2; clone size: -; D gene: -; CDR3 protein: CASSYRDQRAGYTF; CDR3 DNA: TGTGCCAGCAGTTACAGGGACCAGAGGGCTGGCTACACCTTC
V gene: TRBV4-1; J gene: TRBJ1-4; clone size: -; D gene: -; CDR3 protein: CASSPIEVTNEKLFF; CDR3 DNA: TGCGCCAGCAGCCCGATTGAGGTAACTAATGAAAAACTGTTTTTT
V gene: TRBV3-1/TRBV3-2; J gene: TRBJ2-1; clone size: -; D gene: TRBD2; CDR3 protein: CASSPGLAGGKEQFF; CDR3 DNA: TGTGCCAGCAGTCCCGGACTAGCGGGGGGGAAGGAGCAGTTCTTC
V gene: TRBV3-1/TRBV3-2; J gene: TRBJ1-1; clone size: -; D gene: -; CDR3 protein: CASSQVSGEAFF; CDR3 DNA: TGTGCCAGCAGCCAAGTCTCGGGTGAAGCTTTCTTT
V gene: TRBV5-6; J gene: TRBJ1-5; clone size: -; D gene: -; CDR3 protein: CASSLRVAGNQPQHF; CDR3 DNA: TGTGCCAGCAGCTTGCGGGTTGCGGGCAATCAGCCCCAGCATTTT
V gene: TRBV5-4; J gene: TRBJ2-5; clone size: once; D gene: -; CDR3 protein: CASSSPSYSETQYF; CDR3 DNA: TGTGCCAGCAGCTCTCCTAGCTACTCGGAGACCCAGTACTTC
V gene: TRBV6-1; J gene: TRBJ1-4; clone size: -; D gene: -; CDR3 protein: CASSEATDLNEKLFF; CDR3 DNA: TGTGCCAGCAGTGAAGCTACAGACCTAAATGAAAAACTGTTTTTT
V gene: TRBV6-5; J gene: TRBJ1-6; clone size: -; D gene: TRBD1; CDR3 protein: CASSSRDSNNSPLHF; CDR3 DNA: TGTGCCAGCAGTAGCCGGGACAGCAATAATTCACCCCTCCACTTT
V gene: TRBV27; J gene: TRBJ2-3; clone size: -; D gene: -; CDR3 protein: CASSADTYTDTQYF; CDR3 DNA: TGTGCCAGCAGTGCGGACACTTACACAGATACGCAGTATTTT
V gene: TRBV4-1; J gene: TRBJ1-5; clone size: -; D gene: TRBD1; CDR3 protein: CASSQDIARGVGQPQHF; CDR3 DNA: TGCGCCAGCAGCCAAGATATCGCCAGGGGGGTAGGTCAGCCCCAGCATTTT
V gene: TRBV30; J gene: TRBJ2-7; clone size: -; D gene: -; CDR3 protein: CAWSGVYEQYF; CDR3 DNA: TGTGCCTGGAGTGGCGTCTACGAGCAGTACTTC
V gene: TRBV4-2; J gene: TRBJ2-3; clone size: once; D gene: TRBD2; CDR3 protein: CASARAGTSGAAVDTQYF; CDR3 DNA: TGTGCCAGCGCCCGGGCGGGGACTAGCGGGGCGGCGGTAGATACGCAGTATTTT
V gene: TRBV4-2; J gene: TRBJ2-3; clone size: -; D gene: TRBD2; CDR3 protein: CASSQNGPGGSGGNPSYF; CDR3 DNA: TGTGCCAGCAGCCAAAATGGGCCCGGTGGTAGCGGGGGGAACCCGTCGTATTTT
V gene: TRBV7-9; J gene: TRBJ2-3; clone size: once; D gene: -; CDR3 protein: CASSPRRMRLFSTDTQYF; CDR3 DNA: TGTGCCAGCAGCCCCCGCAGGATGCGATTATTTAGCACAGATACGCAGTATTTT
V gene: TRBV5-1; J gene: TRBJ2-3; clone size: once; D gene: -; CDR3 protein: CASSLVPDTQYF; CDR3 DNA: TGCGCCAGCAGCTTGGTCCCGGATACGCAGTATTTT
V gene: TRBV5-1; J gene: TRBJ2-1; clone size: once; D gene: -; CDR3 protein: CASSSEIRYNEQFF; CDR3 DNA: TGCGCCAGCAGCTCGGAGATCCGCTACAATGAGCAGTTCTTC
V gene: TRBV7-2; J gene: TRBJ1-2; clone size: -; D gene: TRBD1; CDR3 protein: CASTQQGANYGYTF; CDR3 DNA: TGTGCCAGCACTCAACAGGGGGCCAACTATGGCTACACCTTC
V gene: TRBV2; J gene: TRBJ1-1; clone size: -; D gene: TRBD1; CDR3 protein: CASIQTGITEAFF; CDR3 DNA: TGTGCCAGCATTCAGACAGGGATCACTGAAGCTTTCTTT
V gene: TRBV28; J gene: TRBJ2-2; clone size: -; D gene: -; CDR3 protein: CASGGGVTGELFF; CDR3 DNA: TGTGCCTCGGGGGGCGGCGTTACCGGGGAGCTGTTTTTT
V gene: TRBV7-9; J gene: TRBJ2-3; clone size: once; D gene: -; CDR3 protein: CASSSGIGGSTDTQYF; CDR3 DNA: TGTGCCAGCAGCTCGGGTATCGGGGGAAGCACAGATACGCAGTATTTT
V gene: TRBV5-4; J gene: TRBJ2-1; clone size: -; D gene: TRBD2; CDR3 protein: CASSNPTSGRYNEQFF; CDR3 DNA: TGTGCCAGCAGCAACCCGACTAGCGGGAGATACAATGAGCAGTTCTTC
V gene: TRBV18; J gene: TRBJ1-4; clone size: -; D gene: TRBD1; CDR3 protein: CASSPIGQGTTNEKLFF; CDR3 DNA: TGTGCCAGCTCACCTATCGGACAGGGGACTACTAATGAAAAACTGTTTTTT
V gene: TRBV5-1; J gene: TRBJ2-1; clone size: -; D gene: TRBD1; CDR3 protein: CASSLDTGVGEQFF; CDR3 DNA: TGCGCCAGCAGCTTGGATACAGGGGTGGGTGAGCAGTTCTTC
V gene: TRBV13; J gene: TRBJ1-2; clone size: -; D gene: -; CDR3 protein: CASTLQGIYGYTF; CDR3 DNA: TGTGCCAGCACCCTCCAGGGGATCTATGGCTACACCTTC
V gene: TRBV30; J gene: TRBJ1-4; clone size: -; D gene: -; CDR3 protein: CAWRRGKEKLFF; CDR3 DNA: TGTGCCTGGAGGCGGGGCAAGGAAAAACTGTTTTTT
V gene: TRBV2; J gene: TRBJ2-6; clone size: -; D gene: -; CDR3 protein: CASTWQGRSGANVLTF; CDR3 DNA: TGTGCCAGCACCTGGCAGGGGCGCTCTGGGGCCAACGTCCTGACTTTC
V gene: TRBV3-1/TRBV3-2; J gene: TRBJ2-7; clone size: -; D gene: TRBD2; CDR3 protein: CASSSGTSGAYEQYF; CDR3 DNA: TGTGCCAGCAGCAGCGGGACTAGCGGTGCCTACGAGCAGTACTTC
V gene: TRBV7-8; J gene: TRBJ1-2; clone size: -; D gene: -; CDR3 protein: CASSLGRANYGYTF; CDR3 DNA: TGTGCCAGCAGCTTAGGCAGGGCCAACTATGGCTACACCTTC
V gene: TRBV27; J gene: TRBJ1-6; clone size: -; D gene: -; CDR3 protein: CASSTGAGNSPLHF; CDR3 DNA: TGTGCCAGCAGTACTGGGGCCGGGAATTCACCCCTCCACTTT
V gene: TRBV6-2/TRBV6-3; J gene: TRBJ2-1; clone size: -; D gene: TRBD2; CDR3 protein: CASSYPGTSGGKYNEQFF; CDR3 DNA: TGTGCCAGCAGTTACCCTGGGACTAGCGGGGGGAAGTACAATGAGCAGTTCTTC
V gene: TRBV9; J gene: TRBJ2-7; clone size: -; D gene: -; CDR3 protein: CASSVAGNREQYF; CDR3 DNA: TGTGCCAGCAGCGTAGCCGGGAACCGCGAGCAGTACTTC
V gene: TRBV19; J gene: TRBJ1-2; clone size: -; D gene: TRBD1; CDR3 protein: CASSTPRTGGYTF; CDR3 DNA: TGTGCCAGTAGTACCCCTCGGACAGGCGGCTACACCTTC
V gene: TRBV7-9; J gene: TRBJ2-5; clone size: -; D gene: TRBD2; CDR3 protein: CASTGTSGAETQYF; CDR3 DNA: TGTGCCAGCACCGGGACTAGCGGGGCGGAGACCCAGTACTTC
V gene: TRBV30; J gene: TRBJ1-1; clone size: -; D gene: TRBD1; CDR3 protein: CAPGTANENTEAFF; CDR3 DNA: TGTGCCCCCGGGACAGCCAACGAGAACACTGAAGCTTTCTTT
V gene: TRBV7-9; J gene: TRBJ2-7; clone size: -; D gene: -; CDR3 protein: CASSLGTGLVEQYF; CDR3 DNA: TGTGCCAGCAGCTTAGGCACAGGGCTCGTCGAGCAGTACTTC
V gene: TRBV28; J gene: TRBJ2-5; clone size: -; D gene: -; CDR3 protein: CASITAGTQYF; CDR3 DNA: TGTGCCAGCATCACTGCGGGGACCCAGTACTTC
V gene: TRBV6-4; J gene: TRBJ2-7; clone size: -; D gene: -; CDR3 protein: CASSDPRLYEQYF; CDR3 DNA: TGTGCCAGCAGTGACCCACGACTCTACGAGCAGTACTTC
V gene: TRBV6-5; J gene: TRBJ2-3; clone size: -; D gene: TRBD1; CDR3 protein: CASAMSRGITDTQYF; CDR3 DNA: TGTGCCAGCGCCATGTCCAGGGGGATAACAGATACGCAGTATTTT
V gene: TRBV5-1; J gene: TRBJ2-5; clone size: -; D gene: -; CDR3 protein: CASSLGRGSETQYF; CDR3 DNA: TGCGCCAGCAGCTTGGGCCGGGGGTCCGAGACCCAGTACTTC